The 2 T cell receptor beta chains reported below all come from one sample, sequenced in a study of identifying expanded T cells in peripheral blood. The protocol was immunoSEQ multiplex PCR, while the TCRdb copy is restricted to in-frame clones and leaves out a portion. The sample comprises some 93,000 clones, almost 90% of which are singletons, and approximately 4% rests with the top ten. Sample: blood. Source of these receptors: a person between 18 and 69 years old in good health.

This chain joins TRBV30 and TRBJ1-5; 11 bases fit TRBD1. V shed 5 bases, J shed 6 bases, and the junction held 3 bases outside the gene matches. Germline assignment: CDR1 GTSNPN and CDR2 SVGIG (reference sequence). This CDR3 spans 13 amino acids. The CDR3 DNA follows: TGTGCCTGGGGACAGGGGGCAGGTCAGCCCCAGCATTTT. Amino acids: CAWGQGAGQPQHF.

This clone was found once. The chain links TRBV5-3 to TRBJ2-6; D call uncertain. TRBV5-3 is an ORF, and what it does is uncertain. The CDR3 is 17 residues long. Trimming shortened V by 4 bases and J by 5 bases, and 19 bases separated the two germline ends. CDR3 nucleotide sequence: TGTGCCAGAAGCAGGCAAGGTGAACAAAGTCGGGCCAACGTCCTGACTTTC. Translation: CARSRQGEQSRANVLTF.